These 30 T cell receptor beta chains came from one sample sequenced in a study of shared clonotypes between healthy human individuals. Sequencing was performed with immunoSEQ multiplex PCR; in TCRdb, only in-frame clones are kept and a portion is missing. The data contain millions of clones, 90% to 95% of them singletons. Naive CD8 cells lacked CD45RO, underwent positive selection for CCR7 and left out terminally differentiated effector memory CD45RA+ cells. The sample was naive CD8+ T cells from PBMCs. The receptors shown here come from a man between 18 and 29 years old in good health. Some clones in this sample may be carry-over from other donors' samples.

The rearrangement uses TRBV7-6 and TRBJ2-1; 7 bases are a match to TRBD2. V lost 5 bases to trimming and J lost 8 bases; unmatched junction nucleotides: 3. The CDR3 runs to 12 residues. CDR1 is SGHVS, CDR2 FNYEAQ, per germline. In DNA form, the CDR3 reads TGTGCCAGCAGCCGACTAGCTGATGAGCAGTTCTTC. It specifies CASSRLADEQFF. Combining the CDR3 with reference TRBV7-6 and TRBJ2-1 gives the whole variable domain GAGVSQSPRYKVTKRGQDVALRCDPISGHVSLYWYRQALGQGPEFLTYFNYEAQQDKSGLPNDRFSAERPEGSISTLTIQRTEQRDSAMYRCASSRLADEQFFGPGTRLTVL.

V usage is TRBV6-1 and J usage is TRBJ2-7; no reliable D call. Germline CDR1 reads MNHNS; CDR2 reads SASEGT. Trimming took off 4 bases at V and 0 bases at J, with 4 bases between the two ends. This CDR3 is built from 12 residues. CDR3 sequence (DNA): TGTGCCAGCAGTGCACCCTCCTACGAGCAGTACTTC. Translating it yields CASSAPSYEQYF.

The J gene is TRBJ2-7, the V gene TRBV30; tentatively, D is TRBD2 (5 bases). Germline lookup yields CDR1 GTSNPN and CDR2 SVGIG (reference sequence). This CDR3 has 13 amino acids. V was pared by 4 bases and J by 1 base, with 11 bases between. Here the CDR3 DNA reads TGTGCCTGGACCCCGGGGTTATCCTACGAGCAGTACTTC. Translating it yields CAWTPGLSYEQYF.

This clone has a single count. The rearrangement uses TRBV4-1 and TRBJ2-7; weak D call: TRBD2 (5 bases). The germline gives CDR1 MGHRA, CDR2 YSYEKL. The CDR3 runs 14 residues. Trimming took 3 bases from V and 5 from J, leaving 14 bases between them. The CDR3 spells CASSQRGRADEQYF. CDR3 DNA sequence: TGCGCCAGCAGCCAGCGAGGGAGAGCCGACGAGCAGTACTTC.

The V call is TRBV2, the J call TRBJ2-3; either TRBD1 or TRBD2 may supply D (5 bases each). The CDR3 contains 14 residues. The germline V gene encodes CDR1 SNHLY and CDR2 FYNNEI. V lost 7 bases to trimming and J lost 6 bases, with 17 bases between them. In DNA form, the CDR3 reads TGTGCCAGCACGAACACGGGACGGTGGGATACGCAGTATTTT. Its protein product is CASTNTGRWDTQYF.

The chain couples TRBV27 to TRBJ2-3, with 10 positions matching TRBD2. The junction had 4 bases not matched to a gene; V was cut back by 6 bases and J by 1 base. This CDR3 is built from 15 residues. Per germline, CDR1 MNHEY and CDR2 SMNVEV (reference sequence). CDR3 sequence reads: CASSGGTSGTDTQYF. In DNA form, the CDR3 reads TGTGCCAGCAGCGGCGGGACTAGCGGCACAGATACGCAGTATTTT.

This sequence joins TRBV28 and TRBJ2-7; possibly TRBD1 for D (5 bases). V shed 7 bases and J shed 3 bases, with 19 bases lying between them. This CDR3 has 15 amino acids. Per germline, CDR1 MDHEN and CDR2 SYDVKM. The CDR3 DNA is TGTGCCAGCACCCCAGATGCAGGGCACCTCTACGAGCAGTACTTC. Amino acid sequence: CASTPDAGHLYEQYF.

The chain links TRBV28 to TRBJ2-2; no definite D call. V gave up 4 bases and J gave up 9 bases, with 15 bases separating them. The CDR3 sequence is 14 residues long. CDR1 is MDHEN, CDR2 SYDVKM, per germline. CDR3 sequence reads: CASSSVAGPRELFF. The DNA for the CDR3 is TGTGCCAGCAGTTCCGTAGCCGGCCCCCGGGAGCTGTTTTTT.

V gene TRBV7-2 combines with J gene TRBJ2-1; D gene unclear. Germline loops: CDR1 SGHTA, CDR2 FQGNSA. V was trimmed by 1 base and J by 6 bases, leaving 10 bases between them. The CDR3 covers 14 residues. The chain's CDR3 is CASSLVSLLNEQFF. As DNA, the CDR3 is TGTGCCAGCAGCTTAGTGTCTCTTCTCAATGAGCAGTTCTTC. Full variable domain (rest looked up from reference TRBV7-2 and TRBJ2-1): GAGVSQSPSNKVTEKGKDVELRCDPISGHTALYWYRQSLGQGLEFLIYFQGNSAPDKSGLPSDRFSAERTGGSVSTLTIQRTQQEDSAVYLCASSLVSLLNEQFFGPGTRLTVL.

The chain employs TRBV2 and TRBJ2-7, with D possibly TRBD1 on 6 matching bases. Trimming removed 8 bases from V and 2 bases from J, with 13 bases in between. Germline-derived CDR1 and CDR2 are SNHLY and FYNNEI. This CDR3 contains 13 residues. The CDR3 nucleotides read TGTGCCAGCGAACCAGGACAGACCTACGAGCAGTACTTC. It is translated as CASEPGQTYEQYF.

On this clone itself: This specimen includes other DNA sequences encoding the same CDR3. This chain joins TRBV11-2 and TRBJ2-7; a weak D match, TRBD1 (6 bases). There are 14 residues in the CDR3. V shed 1 base and J shed 1 base, with 8 bases lying between them. Germline-derived CDR1 and CDR2 are SGHAT and FQNNGV. CDR3 sequence (DNA): TGTGCCAGCAGCTTAGGGGGGCGTTCCTACGAGCAGTACTTC. Its protein product is CASSLGGRSYEQYF.

This clone was seen more than once but under ten times. This CDR3 reads CASSLPGVDQPQHF. The CDR3 DNA is TGTGCCAGCAGTTTACCTGGAGTAGATCAGCCCCAGCATTTT. The chain combines TRBV28 with TRBJ1-5; no clear D. The CDR3 is 14 amino acids. Trimming removed 2 bases from V and 5 bases from J, with 10 bases in between. Germline CDR1 is MDHEN and CDR2 is SYDVKM. Filled out from reference TRBV28 and TRBJ1-5, the complete variable domain reads DVKVTQSSRYLVKRTGEKVFLECVQDMDHENMFWYRQDPGLGLRLIYFSYDVKMKEKGDIPEGYSVSREKKERFSLILESASTNQTSMYLCASSLPGVDQPQHFGDGTRLSIL.

The chain carries TRBV29-1 and TRBJ1-1; D might be TRBD1 (5 bases). V was clipped by 7 bases and J by 0 bases, with 9 bases between them. CDR3 length equals 12 residues. Germline CDR1 and CDR2: SQVTM and ANQGSEA. This chain's CDR3 is CSAPGLNTEAFF. The CDR3 DNA follows: TGCAGCGCCCCGGGGCTGAACACTGAAGCTTTCTTT. Based on the CDR3 plus reference TRBV29-1 and TRBJ1-1, the full variable domain is SAVISQKPSRDICQRGTSLTIQCQVDSQVTMMFWYRQQPGQSLTLIATANQGSEATYESGFVIDKFPISRPNLTFSTLTVSNMSPEDSSIYLCSAPGLNTEAFFGQGTRLTVV.

This clone was counted a single time. The gene calls are TRBV11-2 and TRBJ2-7; 8 bases are shared with TRBD2. Germline values: CDR1 SGHAT, CDR2 FQNNGV. The CDR3 has 16 residues. V shed 5 bases and J 2 bases; nucleotides not matched to a gene: 11. The CDR3 region is CASSLLAGRVPYEQYF. In DNA, the CDR3 is TGTGCCAGCAGCCTATTAGCGGGGAGGGTTCCCTACGAGCAGTACTTC.

This rearrangement joins TRBV27 to TRBJ1-2; D is ambiguous. CDR1 and CDR2 from the germline V gene are MNHEY and SMNVEV (reference sequence). There are 14 residues in the CDR3. Trimming took off 5 bases at V and 8 bases at J, with 18 bases between the two ends. The CDR3 sequence is CASSLLSEDGGYTF. The CDR3 DNA follows: TGTGCCAGCAGTCTACTCTCCGAGGACGGCGGCTACACCTTC.

The CDR3 DNA follows: TGTGCCAGCAGCCAACGACTAGCGGGAGTACTAAATGAGCAGTTCTTC. Translating gives CASSQRLAGVLNEQFF. The chain employs TRBV7-8 and TRBJ2-1; TRBD2 matches at 12 bases. The CDR3 is made up of 16 amino acids. Per the germline V gene, CDR1 is SGHVS and CDR2 is FQNEAQ. The V segment lost 5 bases and the J segment 7 bases; nucleotides outside the gene matches: 9.

The chain uses TRBV28 and TRBJ1-5; 8 positions match TRBD1. Germline lookup yields CDR1 MDHEN and CDR2 SYDVKM. Losses at the gene ends were 3 bases for V and 4 bases for J; bases not matched to a gene: 2. The CDR3 extends over 14 amino acids. CDR3 sequence reads: CASSFYRGNQPQHF. CDR3 in DNA: TGTGCCAGCAGTTTCTACAGGGGGAATCAGCCCCAGCATTTT.

This clone appeared a single time. CDR3 bases: TGTGCCAGCAGCTTTCACATGAACACTGAAGCTTTCTTT. Residues: CASSFHMNTEAFF. The chain couples TRBV7-2 to TRBJ1-1; D unclear. CDR3 size: 13 residues. V was clipped by 3 bases and J by 0 bases, with 5 bases between them. Germline values: CDR1 SGHTA, CDR2 FQGNSA.

This chain links TRBV28 with TRBJ1-3; 7 bases are a match to TRBD1. The CDR3 spans 19 residues. J lost 3 bases, V lost 7 bases, and 21 bases had no gene match. The V gene's germline CDR1 is MDHEN and CDR2 SYDVKM. Here the CDR3 reads CASTSGQAREFAFGNTIYF. The CDR3 DNA reads as TGTGCCAGCACCTCCGGACAGGCTCGGGAATTCGCCTTTGGAAACACCATATATTTT.

A remark on this clone: The junction departs from the called germline gene at one end, perhaps through a read error. The CDR3 bases are TGTGTCAGCAGTCCGTTCATCGGTTCCTCTGGAAACACCATATATTTT. It specifies CVSSPFIGSSGNTIYF. The chain has TRBV27 and TRBJ1-3; D gene uncertain. Germline CDR1 is MNHEY and CDR2 is SMNVEV (reference sequence). There are 16 residues in the CDR3.

The chain links TRBV19 to TRBJ2-7, with 10 bases identical to TRBD1. This CDR3 is built from 15 residues. Germline CDR1 LNHDA, CDR2 SQIVND (reference sequence). The junction had 5 bases not matched to a gene; V was cut back by 3 bases and J by 3 bases. CDR3 protein: CASSMTGGYLYEQYF. Written as DNA, the CDR3 is TGTGCCAGTAGTATGACAGGGGGCTACCTCTACGAGCAGTACTTC.

The sample holds a few counts of this clone. The chain carries TRBV19 and TRBJ1-5; D not certain. The CDR3 has 15 residues. Germline V gene lookup returns CDR1 LNHDA and CDR2 SQIVND (reference sequence). V was pared by 7 bases and J by 2 bases, with 15 bases between. CDR3 in DNA: TGTGCCAGTACCATGCGTGAGGCGGGCAATCAGCCCCAGCATTTT. This codes for CASTMREAGNQPQHF.

This sequence joins TRBV9 and TRBJ2-5, with 10 bases fitting TRBD2. V shed 0 bases and J 5 bases; nucleotides not matched to a gene: 7. The CDR3 covers 16 residues. Germline loops: CDR1 SGDLS, CDR2 YYNGEE. The CDR3 reads CASSVVGLALQETQYF. In DNA form, the CDR3 reads TGTGCCAGCAGCGTAGTGGGACTAGCGCTCCAGGAGACCCAGTACTTC.

In this sample, this clone turned up once. Other DNA sequences in this specimen translate into the identical CDR3. The V and J genes are TRBV6-6 and TRBJ2-7, with D hard to call. CDR1 and CDR2 from the germline V gene are MNHNY and SVGAGI (reference sequence). This CDR3 is built from 13 residues. Trimming pared 8 bases from V and 1 base from J, leaving 12 bases between. CDR3 region: CASSGRDSYEQYF. DNA for the CDR3: TGTGCCAGCTCGGGCAGAGATTCCTACGAGCAGTACTTC.

The CDR3 DNA reads TGCGCCAGCAGCTTGGTAGGGTTTGAGCAGTTCTTC. It specifies CASSLVGFEQFF. The chain uses TRBV5-1 and TRBJ2-1; no reliable D call. Germline lookup yields CDR1 SGHRS and CDR2 YFSETQ. This CDR3 is 12 amino acids long. Trimming took off 0 bases at V and 9 bases at J, with 7 bases between the two ends.

The chain has TRBV11-3 and TRBJ2-5, with no clear D. The V gene lost 2 bases and the J gene lost 5 bases, with 21 bases spanning the gap. The CDR3 sequence is 17 residues long. Germline loops: CDR1 SGHNT, CDR2 YENEEA. CDR3 coding DNA: TGTGCCAGCAGCTTAAAGGGCCTTTCCCCCCAGGAGGAGACCCAGTACTTC. Residues: CASSLKGLSPQEETQYF.

This chain uses TRBV28 with TRBJ1-4; no reliable D call. The CDR3 sequence is 14 residues long. Looked up from germline, CDR1 is MDHEN and CDR2 is SYDVKM. V gave up 6 bases and J gave up 1 base, with 9 bases separating them. The CDR3 is CASRGHLTNEKLFF. Written as DNA, the CDR3 is TGTGCCAGCAGAGGGCACCTAACTAATGAAAAACTGTTTTTT.

The CDR3: CATSRDQDWWGYTF. Written as DNA, the CDR3 is TGTGCCACCAGCAGAGATCAGGACTGGTGGGGCTACACCTTC. The genes are TRBV15 and TRBJ1-2; D is unresolved. V lost 0 bases to trimming and J lost 8 bases, with 13 bases between them. Germline CDR1 LNHNV, CDR2 YYDKDF (reference sequence). The CDR3 consists of 14 residues. The whole variable domain, filled in from reference TRBV15 and TRBJ1-2, reads DAMVIQNPRYQVTQFGKPVTLSCSQTLNHNVMYWYQQKSSQAPKLLFHYYDKDFNNEADTPDNFQSRRPNTSFCFLDIRSPGLGDTAMYLCATSRDQDWWGYTFGSGTRLTVV.

The V and J genes are TRBV6-6 and TRBJ1-1, with 11 bases that match TRBD1. V was clipped by 2 bases and J by 7 bases; unmatched bases: 6. Germline V gene sequence: CDR1 MNHNY, CDR2 SVGAGI (reference sequence). This CDR3 has 15 amino acids. CDR3 DNA: TGTGCCAGCAGTTACACCGGGACAGGGGGGCTTGAAGCTTTCTTT. It codes for CASSYTGTGGLEAFF.

The rearrangement links TRBV28 to TRBJ1-1; 10 nucleotides line up with TRBD1. Unmatched junction bases numbered 7, after V lost 3 bases and J lost 3 bases. CDR1 and CDR2 (germline): MDHEN, SYDVKM. This CDR3 contains 16 residues. The CDR3 loop is CASSLTGGIPHTEAFF. In nucleotides, the CDR3 is TGTGCCAGCAGTTTGACAGGGGGCATCCCCCACACTGAAGCTTTCTTT. The full variable domain, with the rest looked up from reference TRBV28 and TRBJ1-1, is DVKVTQSSRYLVKRTGEKVFLECVQDMDHENMFWYRQDPGLGLRLIYFSYDVKMKEKGDIPEGYSVSREKKERFSLILESASTNQTSMYLCASSLTGGIPHTEAFFGQGTRLTVV.